The 27 T cell receptor beta chains below all came from one sample that was sequenced in a study of CD8+ T cells in alopecia areata. Documented treatment: oral pan-JAK inhibitor, 5-10 mg twice daily. Reverse transcribed after extraction, RNA yielded cDNA as the sequencing template. Generated by immunoSEQ multiplex PCR, the TCRdb table keeps only in-frame clones and is missing some. The data hold fewer than 250,000 clones, with less than 50% observed a single time. The material was CD4+ T cells sorted from blood, obtained at approximately week 36, from a patient treated with tofacitinib. The receptors were sampled from a human donor with alopecia areata.

The chain carries TRBV29-1 and TRBJ2-1, with a tentative D call TRBD2 (5 bases). CDR1 and CDR2 from the germline V gene are SQVTM and ANQGSEA. The CDR3 is made up of 17 amino acids. The V gene lost 3 bases and the J gene lost 0 bases, with 18 bases spanning the gap. CDR3 protein: CSVDPPGMGSSYNEQFF. The CDR3 region has the DNA TGCAGCGTTGACCCCCCTGGAATGGGGAGCTCCTACAATGAGCAGTTCTTC.

The rearrangement uses TRBV5-6 and TRBJ2-1; D perhaps matches TRBD1 (6 bases). V lost 6 bases and J lost 0, with 13 bases in between. The CDR3 totals 15 residues. Germline assignment: CDR1 SGHDT and CDR2 YYEEEE. The CDR3 region is CASTRRGNSYNEQFF. CDR3 DNA: TGTGCCAGCACTCGTAGGGGGAACTCCTACAATGAGCAGTTCTTC.

There are a few counts of this clone. V usage is TRBV29-1 and J usage is TRBJ1-2; the D is unclear. In germline, CDR1 is SQVTM, CDR2 ANQGSEA. The V end lost 1 base, the J end lost 3 bases, and 9 bases lay between the germline ends. The CDR3 runs 13 residues. The CDR3 here is CSVEALNDYGYTF. For the CDR3, the DNA is TGCAGCGTTGAAGCTCTGAATGACTATGGCTACACCTTC.

To note about this clone: The same CDR3 is also encoded by other DNA sequences in this sample. The V gene is TRBV6-6, the J gene TRBJ2-7, with D tentatively TRBD1 (6 bases). V shed 3 bases and J shed 2 bases, with 8 bases lying between them. The CDR3 covers 13 residues. The V gene's germline CDR1 is MNHNY and CDR2 SVGAGI (reference sequence). The CDR3 nucleotides are TGTGCCAGCAGTTATGACAGGACCTACGAGCAGTACTTC. As protein: CASSYDRTYEQYF.

The DNA of the CDR3 is TGTGCCAGCAGTCCGACCGACAGGGACCACGAGCAGTACTTC. It specifies CASSPTDRDHEQYF. This chain joins TRBV28 and TRBJ2-7; the match to TRBD1 covers 7 bases. Trimming removed 5 bases from V and 5 bases from J; junction bases left unmatched: 9. This CDR3 spans 14 amino acids. Germline V gene sequence: CDR1 MDHEN, CDR2 SYDVKM.

This sequence joins TRBV6-1 and TRBJ2-1; 8 bases line up with TRBD1. V lost 6 bases and J lost 6; bases outside the gene matches: 4. Per the germline V gene, CDR1 is MNHNS and CDR2 is SASEGT. This CDR3 has 13 amino acids. The CDR3 bases are TGTGCCAGCAGCCTGGACAGGGCCAATGAGCAGTTCTTC. It codes for CASSLDRANEQFF.

This chain joins TRBV30 and TRBJ1-1; D perhaps matches TRBD1 (5 bases). The CDR3 totals 13 residues. Germline loops: CDR1 GTSNPN, CDR2 SVGIG (reference sequence). Deletions cut 3 bases from V and 12 bases from J, with 20 bases between. The CDR3 bases are TGTGCCTGGAGCTTGGGGAGAGGGGTAGTTACTTTCTTT. It translates to CAWSLGRGVVTFF.

This clone has more than one count but fewer than ten. The gene calls are TRBV6-1 and TRBJ2-2; D perhaps matches TRBD2 (6 bases). The CDR3 loop spans 16 amino acids. CDR1 and CDR2 (germline): MNHNS, SASEGT. V dropped 4 bases and J dropped 4 bases, with 16 bases sitting between them. The CDR3 DNA sequence: TGTGCCAGCAGTGTAAGGCCGCAGGGAGGCACCGGGGAGCTGTTTTTT. Protein product: CASSVRPQGGTGELFF.

As DNA, the CDR3 is TGTGCCAGCAGCAGGGGACAGGGGAGATCCTACGAGCAGTACTTC. Amino acid sequence: CASSRGQGRSYEQYF. The rearrangement uses TRBV6-1 and TRBJ2-7, with 10 bases lining up with TRBD1. V lost 6 bases, J lost 1 base, and 6 bases stayed unmatched. The CDR3 loop spans 15 amino acids. CDR1 MNHNS and CDR2 SASEGT come from the germline V gene.

In its sample, this clone was seen a few times. This rearrangement joins TRBV6-5 to TRBJ1-2; the D is unclear. This CDR3 comprises 15 residues. Germline assignment: CDR1 MNHEY and CDR2 SVGAGI. Trimming left V 6 bases short and J 1 base short, with 15 bases between. CDR3 sequence (DNA): TGTGCCAGCAGGTTTACGGAGGCCAGTAACTATGGCTACACCTTC. Its protein is CASRFTEASNYGYTF.

The chain links TRBV7-2 to TRBJ2-7; tentative D call: TRBD2 (5 bases). CDR3 length equals 14 residues. Trimming took off 1 base at V and 0 bases at J, with 7 bases between the two ends. Germline CDR1 is SGHTA and CDR2 is FQGNSA. CDR3 in amino acids: CASSLVASSYEQYF. CDR3 nucleotide sequence: TGTGCCAGCAGCTTAGTAGCGAGCTCCTACGAGCAGTACTTC.

There are a few counts of this clone. The junction does not match germline at one end; this may be a read error. This sequence joins TRBV2 and TRBJ2-7; tentatively, D is TRBD2 (5 bases). Germline values: CDR1 SNHLY, CDR2 FYNNEI. The CDR3 length is 12 residues. The CDR3 loop reads CASREEYGNAGF. CDR3 nucleotide sequence: TGTGCCAGCAGGGAAGAGTACGGTAACGCGGGCTTC. Drawing the rest from reference TRBV2 and TRBJ2-7, the complete variable domain is EPEVTQTPSHQVTQMGQEVILRCVPISNHLYFYWYRQILGQKVEFLVSFYNNEISEKSEIFDDQFSVERPDGSNFTLKIRSTKLEDSAMYFCASREEYGNAGFGPGTRLTVT.

The table lists this clone with a count of one. A much larger clone lies one base from this, so it may be a read error. The chain links TRBV25-1 to TRBJ2-3, with D unresolved. The CDR3 totals 12 residues. CDR1 and CDR2 from the germline V gene are MGHDK and SYGVNS. Trimming shortened V by 3 bases and J by 1 base, and 2 bases separated the two germline ends. This CDR3 is CASSDRTDTQYF. The CDR3 coding sequence is TGTGCCAGCAGTGACCGCACAGATACGCAGTATTTT.

This chain connects TRBV25-1 to TRBJ2-3; the D is unclear. Germline V gene data show CDR1 as MGHDK and CDR2 as SYGVNS. Trimming took 2 bases from V and 2 from J, leaving 14 bases between them. The CDR3 is 16 amino acids. CDR3 DNA: TGTGCCAGCAGTGAAGGGATGTGGAGTTACACAGATACGCAGTATTTT. Encoded protein: CASSEGMWSYTDTQYF. The entire variable domain, with the rest obtained from reference TRBV25-1 and TRBJ2-3, is as follows: EADIYQTPRYLVIGTGKKITLECSQTMGHDKMYWYQQDPGMELHLIHYSYGVNSTEKGDLSSESTVSRIRTEHFPLTLESARPSHTSQYLCASSEGMWSYTDTQYFGPGTRLTVL.

This clone was seen a handful of times. The chain couples TRBV18 to TRBJ2-7; no firm D call. CDR3 length equals 16 residues. Germline V gene lookup returns CDR1 KGHSH and CDR2 LQKENI. V was shortened by 4 bases and J by 5 bases, with 21 bases between the two germline ends. CDR3 protein: CASSLYTGSNHDEQYF. The CDR3 DNA follows: TGTGCCAGCTCACTTTATACGGGCTCCAACCACGACGAGCAGTACTTC. Full variable domain (outside the CDR3, taken from reference TRBV18 and TRBJ2-7): NAGVMQNPRHLVRRRGQEARLRCSPMKGHSHVYWYRQLPEEGLKFMVYLQKENIIDESGMPKERFSAEFPKEGPSILRIQQVVRGDSAAYFCASSLYTGSNHDEQYFGPGTRLTVT.

This clone was counted only a few times. V is TRBV2 and J is TRBJ2-7, with unresolved D. Trimming left V 0 bases short and J 4 bases short, with 1 base between. Germline V lookup: CDR1 SNHLY, CDR2 FYNNEI. The CDR3 has 11 amino acids. In nucleotides, the CDR3 is TGTGCCAGCAGTGAAGCGTACGAGCAGTACTTC. Translating gives CASSEAYEQYF.

This rearrangement joins TRBV7-3 to TRBJ2-6; D is ambiguous. Germline V gene sequence: CDR1 SGHTA, CDR2 FQGTGA. This CDR3 has 15 residues. The V gene lost 4 bases and the J gene lost 0 bases, with 7 bases spanning the gap. The CDR3 region has the DNA TGTGCCAGCAGCTCGGGTGGCTCTGGGGCCAACGTCCTGACTTTC. Its translation is CASSSGGSGANVLTF.

The table lists this clone with a few counts. The rearrangement uses TRBV29-1 and TRBJ2-2; D is unclear. The CDR3 sequence is 13 residues long. The ends were cut back, 4 bases at V and 4 bases at J, with 10 bases in the middle. CDR1 and CDR2 (germline): SQVTM, ANQGSEA. The CDR3 DNA follows: TGCAGCGTTGGGTTAGGACCCACCGGGGAGCTGTTTTTT. Translation: CSVGLGPTGELFF.

This clone was seen more than once but under ten times. The sample has other DNA sequences that encode this CDR3 too. The V gene is TRBV5-1, the J gene TRBJ1-2, with TRBD1 as a possible D gene (5 bases). This CDR3 is built from 13 residues. Germline CDR1 and CDR2: SGHRS and YFSETQ. V lost 0 bases and J 2 bases, leaving 5 bases between the germline ends. The CDR3 here is CASSLEGNYGYTF. As DNA, the CDR3 is TGCGCCAGCAGCTTGGAGGGGAACTATGGCTACACCTTC.

The chain is built from TRBV19 and TRBJ1-4; D call uncertain. Trimming took off 5 bases at V and 5 bases at J, with 12 bases between the two ends. Germline V gives CDR1 LNHDA, CDR2 SQIVND (reference sequence). The CDR3 is 14 residues long. The CDR3 here is CASSDDAPNEKLFF. CDR3 coding DNA: TGTGCCAGTAGTGACGACGCCCCGAATGAAAAACTGTTTTTT.

Comments on this clone: The same CDR3 is also encoded by other DNA sequences in this sample. The chain carries TRBV30 and TRBJ1-5; D uncertain. This CDR3 region has 13 residues. CDR1 is GTSNPN, CDR2 SVGIG, per germline (reference sequence). The V and J ends lost 0 bases and 2 bases respectively, with 5 bases between them. CDR3 region: CAWSVRGNQPQHF. DNA for the CDR3: TGTGCCTGGAGTGTACGGGGCAATCAGCCCCAGCATTTT. Complete variable domain (other parts from reference TRBV30 and TRBJ1-5): SQTIHQWPATLVQPVGSPLSLECTVEGTSNPNLYWYRQAAGRGLQLLFYSVGIGQISSEVPQNLSASRPQDRQFILSSKKLLLSDSGFYLCAWSVRGNQPQHFGDGTRLSIL.

CDR3 sequence (DNA): TGTGCCAGCAGCCAAGGTCTCGTGACAGGGGAATACGAGCAGTACTTC. Translating it yields CASSQGLVTGEYEQYF. The chain joins TRBV4-2 to TRBJ2-7, with 8 bases lining up with TRBD1. Germline V gene sequence: CDR1 LGHNA, CDR2 YNFKEQ. V gave up 1 base and J gave up 4 bases; unmatched junction bases: 9. This CDR3 comprises 16 residues.

The V gene is TRBV6-1, the J gene TRBJ1-5, with 7 bases identical to TRBD1. V was clipped by 6 bases and J by 5 bases; unmatched bases: 10. CDR3 length equals 15 residues. The V gene's germline CDR1 is MNHNS and CDR2 SASEGT. CDR3 sequence reads: CASSGERGGDQPQHF. DNA for the CDR3: TGTGCCAGCAGCGGAGAGCGAGGGGGCGATCAGCCCCAGCATTTT.

The CDR3: CASSLPGNVLTF. CDR3 bases: TGTGCCAGCAGCCTCCCGGGCAACGTCCTGACTTTC. The chain combines TRBV9 with TRBJ2-6; D is uncertain. V lost 4 bases and J lost 9, with 8 bases in between. Germline CDR1 is SGDLS and CDR2 is YYNGEE. This CDR3 has 12 residues.

This clone was observed a handful of times. V is TRBV5-4 and J is TRBJ2-5; D gene unclear. Trimming stripped 1 base from V and 4 bases from J, with 8 bases between. The CDR3 is made up of 13 amino acids. CDR1 and CDR2 (germline): SGHNT, YYREEE (reference sequence). CDR3 DNA: TGTGCCAGCAGCTTGAAGGGAACAGAGACCCAGTACTTC. Encoded protein: CASSLKGTETQYF.

The chain employs TRBV23-1 and TRBJ2-1; D possibly matches TRBD1 or TRBD2 (5 bases each). TRBV23-1 is noted as an ORF with a role that remains uncertain. The CDR3 consists of 15 residues. V was cut by 0 bases and J by 5 bases, with 11 bases left in between. CDR3 sequence (DNA): TGCGCCAGCAGTCAATCGGGGACCTATAACAATGAGCAGTTCTTC. As protein: CASSQSGTYNNEQFF.

The chain is built from TRBV18 and TRBJ2-1; 9 bases align to TRBD1. This CDR3 spans 13 amino acids. Germline V gene data show CDR1 as KGHSH and CDR2 as LQKENI. With 2 bases clipped from V and 9 bases from J, the junction kept 2 bases outside the gene matches. The CDR3 is CASSPGTGLEQFF. Here the CDR3 DNA reads TGTGCCAGCTCACCAGGGACAGGGCTTGAGCAGTTCTTC.